Each of the 15 T cell receptor beta chains below was sequenced from the same sample in a study of Graves' ophthalmopathy and Graves' hyperthyroidism (dated by TCRdb to 2016 to 2019). Sequencing took place on an Illumina HiSeq 2000. For repertoire sequencing, the TCR beta CDR3 regions were amplified from RNA transcripts. HTBI primers and the Qiagen OneStep RT-PCR kit were used in a first-round RT-PCR, which was followed by a second-round multiplex PCR, size selection and purification. TCRdb reworked the public reads: Q25 trimming with fastp, MiXCR clone assembly, productive beta chains retained. Identical CDR3 proteins give one entry, which carries the most common genes and DNA. This sample gives about 480,000 distinct CDR3 sequences in total; approximately 14% of them show up just once. The ten largest clones represent 9.8% of the sample. Source material: blood. These receptors all come from a woman aged 25 to 39 with Graves' ophthalmopathy. Donor details come from another sample of the same person, matched by shared clones.

This clonotype was counted ten times or more. The J gene is TRBJ1-1, the V gene TRBV6-5; D gene unclear. CDR1 and CDR2 (germline): MNHEY, SVGAGI. The CDR3 is made up of 11 amino acids. The ends were cut back, 7 bases at V and 1 base at J, with 4 bases in the middle. This chain's CDR3 is CASNKNTEAFF. For the CDR3, the DNA is TGTGCCAGCAATAAGAACACTGAAGCTTTCTTT.

This clonotype has at least ten counts. This chain connects TRBV6-5 to TRBJ1-1; TRBD1 is a possible D gene (5 bases). V dropped 0 bases and J dropped 4 bases, with 9 bases sitting between them. Germline V gene lookup returns CDR1 MNHEY and CDR2 SVGAGI. There are 14 residues in the CDR3. CDR3 sequence: CASSYSGVSTEAFF. Written as DNA, the CDR3 is TGTGCCAGCAGTTACTCGGGGGTGAGCACTGAAGCTTTCTTT.

This clonotype appeared many times. V gene TRBV13 combines with J gene TRBJ1-1; D unclear. The germline V and J ends were trimmed by 6 bases and 2 bases, with 19 bases remaining between them. The CDR3 contains 16 residues. The germline CDR1 and CDR2 sequences are PRHDT and FYEKMQ (reference sequence). CDR3 DNA sequence: TGTGCCAGCAGAGAGGAAAGTCGGACGGGAAACACTGAAGCTTTCTTT. Translation: CASREESRTGNTEAFF. Using reference TRBV13 and TRBJ1-1 for the parts outside the CDR3, the full variable domain is AAGVIQSPRHLIKEKRETATLKCYPIPRHDTVYWYQQGPGQDPQFLISFYEKMQSDKGSIPDRFSAQQFSDYHSELNMSSLELGDSALYFCASREESRTGNTEAFFGQGTRLTVV.

This chain joins TRBV6-5 and TRBJ2-2, with D uncertain. The CDR3 length is 14 residues. The germline CDR1 and CDR2 sequences are MNHEY and SVGAGI. Trimming removed 0 bases from V and 7 bases from J, with 9 bases in between. DNA of the CDR3: TGTGCCAGCAGTTACTCGATGGGTGTCGGGGAGCTGTTTTTT. It yields the protein CASSYSMGVGELFF.

The chain joins TRBV10-3 to TRBJ1-1; 8 positions match TRBD1. The V and J ends lost 7 bases and 4 bases, in that order; junction bases with no gene match: 8. CDR3 length: 14 amino acids. Germline V gene sequence: CDR1 ENHRY, CDR2 SYGVKD. CDR3 sequence reads: CAIIPDRGGTEAFF. The CDR3 bases are TGTGCCATCATCCCTGACAGGGGCGGCACTGAAGCTTTCTTT.

At least ten counts were recorded for this clonotype. The rearrangement joins TRBV30 to TRBJ2-2; possible D gene TRBD1, 6 bases. The CDR3 spans 13 residues. Germline CDR1 and CDR2: GTSNPN and SVGIG (reference sequence). Trimming left V 6 bases short and J 8 bases short, with 16 bases between. The DNA for the CDR3 is TGTGCCTGTCCGCGACAGGACGGGGGGGAGCTGTTTTTT. Translation: CACPRQDGGELFF.

This clonotype was recorded a few times. A junction boundary mismatches the germline segment, possibly from a read error. The chain is built from TRBV10-3 and TRBJ2-1; TRBD2 is a possible D gene (5 bases). Per germline, CDR1 ENHRY and CDR2 SYGVKD. This CDR3 has 17 amino acids. CDR3 amino acids: CAISPRTCVSSFNEQFF. Here the CDR3 DNA reads TGTGCCATCAGCCCAAGGACTTGCGTAAGCTCCTTCAATGAGCAGTTCTTC.

Comments on this clonotype: A much bigger clone sits one base away, suggesting this may be a read error. The V gene is TRBV6-1, the J gene TRBJ1-6; TRBD1 matches at 8 bases. This CDR3 region has 14 residues. The germline gives CDR1 MNHNS, CDR2 SASEGT. The V segment lost 6 bases and the J segment 10 bases; nucleotides outside the gene matches: 8. CDR3 bases: TGTGCCAGCAGCTCGGACAGGGTGTCATCACCCCTCCACTTT. Protein sequence: CASSSDRVSSPLHF.

This clonotype has ten or more counts. The genes are TRBV12-3 or TRBV12-4 and TRBJ2-7, with TRBD2 as a possible D gene (6 bases). The ends were cut back, 4 bases at V and 1 base at J, with 20 bases in the middle. The CDR3 runs 17 residues. This CDR3 reads CASSYGARGPRSYEQYF. The CDR3 DNA follows: TGTGCCAGCAGTTACGGGGCGCGGGGCCCTAGATCCTACGAGCAGTACTTC.

This clonotype was recorded many times. V is TRBV10-3 and J is TRBJ1-1; a possible D gene is TRBD1 (5 bases). With 6 bases removed from V and 5 bases from J, the gap between germline ends came to 13 bases. The CDR3 spans 13 residues. Looked up from germline, CDR1 is ENHRY and CDR2 is SYGVKD. The CDR3 is CAIRDVGETEAFF. DNA for the CDR3: TGTGCCATCAGAGACGTAGGGGAAACTGAAGCTTTCTTT.

This clonotype was seen many times. The chain recombines TRBV28 with TRBJ1-5; no clear D. Germline CDR1 reads MDHEN; CDR2 reads SYDVKM. The CDR3 spans 15 residues. The germline V and J ends were trimmed by 5 bases and 4 bases, with 15 bases remaining between them. The CDR3, as DNA: TGTGCCAGCAGTCCAACCGGACCAATTAATCAGCCCCAGCATTTT. Translated: CASSPTGPINQPQHF. The variable domain in full, completed from reference TRBV28 and TRBJ1-5, reads DVKVTQSSRYLVKRTGEKVFLECVQDMDHENMFWYRQDPGLGLRLIYFSYDVKMKEKGDIPEGYSVSREKKERFSLILESASTNQTSMYLCASSPTGPINQPQHFGDGTRLSIL.

The table lists this clonotype with many counts. V gene TRBV30 combines with J gene TRBJ1-5; 8 bases line up with TRBD1. This CDR3 is 14 amino acids long. The junction had 5 bases not matched to a gene; V was cut back by 2 bases and J by 5 bases. Germline assignment: CDR1 GTSNPN and CDR2 SVGIG (reference sequence). CDR3 in amino acids: CAWSFTGGDQPQHF. Written as DNA, the CDR3 is TGTGCCTGGAGTTTTACAGGGGGTGATCAGCCCCAGCATTTT.

This clonotype occurred many times. The chain is built from TRBV10-3 and TRBJ2-5; D remains unclear. V lost 0 bases and J 0 bases, leaving 5 bases between the germline ends. The CDR3 runs to 14 residues. Germline CDR1 and CDR2: ENHRY and SYGVKD. The CDR3 here is CAISESEYQETQYF. As DNA, the CDR3 is TGTGCCATCAGTGAGTCGGAGTACCAAGAGACCCAGTACTTC.

In its sample, this clonotype was seen many times. The chain employs TRBV15 and TRBJ2-7; weak D call: TRBD1 (5 bases). Trimming shortened V by 0 bases and J by 3 bases, and 12 bases separated the two germline ends. Germline V lookup: CDR1 LNHNV, CDR2 YYDKDF (reference sequence). The CDR3 runs to 15 residues. CDR3 residues: CATSREGQGLYEQYF. Here the CDR3 DNA reads TGTGCCACCAGCAGAGAGGGGCAGGGTCTCTACGAGCAGTACTTC.

The table lists this clonotype with many counts. CDR3 nucleotide sequence: TGTGCCAGCACCGTCCCAGGGAATGGCTACACCTTC. Translating gives CASTVPGNGYTF. The genes are TRBV12-3 or TRBV12-4 and TRBJ1-2, with a weak D call TRBD1 (5 bases). The V and J ends lost 7 bases and 6 bases respectively, with 12 bases between them. The CDR3 is 12 amino acids.